Below are 20 T cell receptor beta chains sequenced from a single sample in a study of T cells in Graves' hyperthyroidism and ophthalmopathy. Amplification of TCR beta CDR3 regions used RNA as the template. The HTBI primer set served for first-round RT-PCR of the TCR CDR3. TCRdb fed the multiplex PCR reads into MiXCR, producing one record per CDR3 protein. Of around 350,000 distinct CDR3 sequences in the sample, 15% to 20% were seen once. What was sequenced was blood. These receptors all come from a woman aged 18-29 years with Graves' hyperthyroidism.

This clonotype was seen repeatedly, ten times or more. The rearrangement links TRBV12-3 or TRBV12-4 to TRBJ1-1, with no clear D. V lost 0 bases to trimming and J lost 5 bases, with 16 bases between them. CDR3 size: 16 residues. CDR3 protein: CASSLAEWVGLTEAFF. CDR3 in DNA: TGTGCCAGCAGTTTAGCGGAGTGGGTTGGGTTGACTGAAGCTTTCTTT.

This clonotype was seen at least ten times. V and J are TRBV9 and TRBJ1-3; 7 bases are a match to TRBD1. The CDR3 sequence is 14 residues long. With V trimmed by 3 bases and J by 6 bases, 6 bases remained unmatched. The germline V gene has CDR1 SGDLS and CDR2 YYNGEE. The CDR3 DNA sequence: TGTGCCAGCAGCGCGGACGGGACAGTAAACACCATATATTTT. It specifies CASSADGTVNTIYF.

The sample holds many counts of this clonotype. The rearrangement uses TRBV29-1 and TRBJ1-1; TRBD1 might be the D (5 bases). There are 13 residues in the CDR3. Trimming removed 8 bases at V and 1 base at J, with 14 bases between. Germline V gene data show CDR1 as SQVTM and CDR2 as ANQGSEA. The CDR3, as DNA: TGCAGCCTAGTAGGGACGGGGAACACTGAAGCTTTCTTT. It yields the protein CSLVGTGNTEAFF.

This clonotype was detected many times. The J gene is TRBJ1-5, the V gene TRBV24-1; perhaps TRBD1 as D (6 bases). V was pared by 7 bases and J by 7 bases, with 34 bases between. The CDR3 totals 20 residues. The germline gives CDR1 KGHDR, CDR2 SFDVKD. CDR3: CATSLGKTGTTDPYVQPQHF. The CDR3 bases are TGTGCCACCAGCCTGGGAAAGACCGGGACAACCGATCCCTACGTACAGCCCCAGCATTTT.

In its sample, this clonotype was seen many times. V gene TRBV2 combines with J gene TRBJ1-2, with TRBD1 matching 10 bases. There are 12 residues in the CDR3. Germline V gene lookup returns CDR1 SNHLY and CDR2 FYNNEI. The junction had 3 bases not matched to a gene; V was cut back by 8 bases and J by 6 bases. The CDR3 is CASWDRGDGYTF. The CDR3 coding sequence is TGTGCCAGCTGGGACAGGGGAGATGGCTACACCTTC.

About this clonotype: Possible read error: a much larger clone is one base away. Likely a read error: the CDR3 ends without its conserved phenylalanine or tryptophan. Here the CDR3 reads CSARDRGPDTQYC. The CDR3 DNA is TGCAGTGCTAGAGATCGGGGGCCAGATACGCAGTATTGT. This sequence joins TRBV20-1 and TRBJ2-3; either TRBD1 or TRBD2 may fit D (6 bases each). Germline V lookup: CDR1 DFQATT, CDR2 SNEGSKA (reference sequence). CDR3 length: 13 amino acids. Trimming took 0 bases from V and 4 from J, leaving 8 bases between them.

At least ten counts were recorded for this clonotype. The rearrangement links TRBV7-2 to TRBJ1-5, with D unclear. This CDR3 region has 13 residues. Germline V gene data show CDR1 as SGHTA and CDR2 as FQGNSA. V lost 3 bases and J lost 10, with 13 bases in between. Here the CDR3 DNA reads TGTGCCAGCAGCTTTATCACAGACCTTCCCCAGCATTTT. Its translation is CASSFITDLPQHF.

This clonotype was counted between two and nine times. The chain has TRBV6-1 and TRBJ2-3; TRBD2 is a possible D gene (6 bases). The CDR3 runs to 17 residues. Germline loops: CDR1 MNHNS, CDR2 SASEGT. Trimming shortened V by 1 base and J by 2 bases, and 16 bases separated the two germline ends. The CDR3 nucleotides read TGTGCCAGCAGTGAAGTGGGTTCGAGGGAGGTCACAGATACGCAGTATTTT. Encoded protein: CASSEVGSREVTDTQYF.

The sample holds a few counts of this clonotype. V is TRBV5-1 and J is TRBJ2-7; TRBD1 agrees at 8 bases. V gave up 1 base and J gave up 2 bases; unmatched junction bases: 5. Germline loops: CDR1 SGHRS, CDR2 YFSETQ. This CDR3 comprises 15 residues. The CDR3 loop is CASSLNPGGPYEQYF. The DNA for the CDR3 is TGCGCCAGCAGCTTGAATCCAGGGGGCCCCTACGAGCAGTACTTC.

This chain uses TRBV13 with TRBJ2-7; the D is unclear. CDR1 and CDR2 from the germline V gene are PRHDT and FYEKMQ (reference sequence). Trimming removed 4 bases at V and 3 bases at J, with 13 bases between. This CDR3 has 14 residues. The CDR3 nucleotides read TGTGCCAGCAGCTCGTTCACGGAAATCTACGAGCAGTACTTC. Protein sequence: CASSSFTEIYEQYF.

This clonotype appeared many times. The junction does not match germline at one end; this may be a read error. The V gene is TRBV7-3, the J gene TRBJ2-5; 8 bases fit TRBD2. The CDR3 is 15 residues long. CDR1 is SGHTA, CDR2 FQGTGA, per germline. The CDR3 nucleotides read TGTGCCAGCAGCTTCATAGCGGGGAACCAAGAGACCAAGTACTTC. Residues: CASSFIAGNQETKYF.

To note about this clonotype: Lacking the conserved final phenylalanine or tryptophan, this CDR3 likely reflects a read error. V is TRBV4-1 and J is TRBJ2-6; D gene ambiguous. The CDR3 is 16 residues long. Trimming cost V 1 base and J 0 bases, with 7 bases left between them. Germline V gives CDR1 MGHRA, CDR2 YSYEKL. The CDR3 DNA reads as TGCGCCAGCAGCCAAGCTGCGGCCTCTGGGGCCAACGTCCTGACTGTC. Translation gives CASSQAAASGANVLTV.

The chain links TRBV5-1 to TRBJ2-5; no reliable D call. The CDR3 is made up of 13 amino acids. The ends were cut back, 5 bases at V and 5 bases at J, with 13 bases in the middle. Germline CDR1 SGHRS, CDR2 YFSETQ. In DNA, the CDR3 is TGCGCCAGCAGTGCCGCTAGGCAGGAGACCCAGTACTTC. It specifies CASSAARQETQYF. Full variable domain (remainder filled in from reference TRBV5-1 and TRBJ2-5): KAGVTQTPRYLIKTRGQQVTLSCSPISGHRSVSWYQQTPGQGLQFLFEYFSETQRNKGNFPGRFSGRQFSNSRSEMNVSTLELGDSALYLCASSAARQETQYFGPGTRLLVL.

This clonotype came up many times. V gene TRBV7-9 combines with J gene TRBJ2-5; the D gene is possibly TRBD1 (5 bases). In germline, CDR1 is SEHNR, CDR2 FQNEAQ (reference sequence). The CDR3 consists of 13 residues. V shed 3 bases and J shed 4 bases, with 9 bases lying between them. CDR3 amino acids: CASSFIQGETQYF. DNA of the CDR3: TGTGCCAGCAGCTTTATTCAGGGAGAGACCCAGTACTTC. The entire variable domain, with the rest obtained from reference TRBV7-9 and TRBJ2-5, is as follows: DTGVSQNPRHKITKRGQNVTFRCDPISEHNRLYWYRQTLGQGPEFLTYFQNEAQLEKSRLLSDRFSAERPKGSFSTLEIQRTEQGDSAMYLCASSFIQGETQYFGPGTRLLVL.

The sample holds many counts of this clonotype. The chain has TRBV25-1 and TRBJ1-2, with 7 bases that match TRBD1. Germline trimming cut 4 bases from V and 1 base from J; bases unmatched to any gene: 9. This CDR3 comprises 16 residues. Germline V gene lookup returns CDR1 MGHDK and CDR2 SYGVNS. CDR3 protein: CASSGRQGWSNYGYTF. The CDR3, as DNA: TGTGCCAGCAGTGGTAGACAGGGCTGGAGTAACTATGGCTACACCTTC.

The gene calls are TRBV18 and TRBJ2-2; perhaps TRBD2 as D (5 bases). V lost 8 bases and J lost 3, with 22 bases in between. The CDR3 spans 17 residues. CDR1 and CDR2 from the germline V gene are KGHSH and LQKENI. CDR3 DNA: TGTGCCAGCCCACGCCCCGGAGAGCGGTCCCACACCGGGGAGCTGTTTTTT. Protein product: CASPRPGERSHTGELFF.

The J gene is TRBJ2-7, the V gene TRBV15; 12 bases align to TRBD2. The junction had 4 bases not matched to a gene; V was cut back by 3 bases and J by 4 bases. Germline values: CDR1 LNHNV, CDR2 YYDKDF (reference sequence). The CDR3 spans 15 residues. The CDR3, as DNA: TGTGCCACCAGCAGCGGACTAGCGGGGTTATACGAGCAGTACTTC. Translated, it gives CATSSGLAGLYEQYF.

At least ten counts were recorded for this clonotype. This sequence joins TRBV12-3 or TRBV12-4 and TRBJ1-1; a weak D match, TRBD1 (5 bases). V was shortened by 6 bases and J by 11 bases, with 16 bases between the two germline ends. This CDR3 spans 12 amino acids. The CDR3 protein is CASSPEGRGAFF. CDR3 in DNA: TGTGCCAGCAGCCCAGAGGGTAGGGGCGCTTTCTTT.

This clonotype was seen at least ten times. This chain links TRBV6-1 with TRBJ1-1; unclear D gene. V was clipped by 4 bases and J by 0 bases, with 6 bases between them. Germline lookup yields CDR1 MNHNS and CDR2 SASEGT. This CDR3 is built from 13 residues. Here the CDR3 reads CASSVYLNTEAFF. The CDR3 DNA is TGTGCCAGCAGTGTCTACTTGAACACTGAAGCTTTCTTT.

The chain joins TRBV19 to TRBJ1-1, with D possibly TRBD1 on 6 matching bases. Germline V gives CDR1 LNHDA, CDR2 SQIVND (reference sequence). Trimming left V 5 bases short and J 0 bases short, with 13 bases between. The CDR3 runs 15 residues. The CDR3 region has the DNA TGTGCCAGTAGTTCCGACAGGACTATGAACACTGAAGCTTTCTTT. It translates to CASSSDRTMNTEAFF.